The 8 T cell receptor gamma chains presented below share a single source sample, sequenced in a study of gamma delta lymphoproliferative disorders and STAT genes. TCRdb re-called the multiplex PCR reads through CATT. The sample includes around 2,300 gamma-chain clones, 9.8% of them seen just once. The receptor sequences were amplified from genomic DNA of peripheral blood mononuclear cells. Sample: blood. These receptors were taken from a human donor with gamma-delta T-cell large granular lymphocyte leukemia.

There are a few counts of this clone. The CDR3 spells CAALPPLRLF. The CDR3, as DNA: TGTGCTGCGCTTCCCCCGTTAAGGCTCTTT. The V gene is given as TRGV10, and no J gene call is available. TRGV10 belongs to the ORF category, with a function that is uncertain. There are 10 residues in the CDR3.

In its sample, this clone ranks as medium-sized. No J gene was named, though the V gene is TRGV3. From germline, CDR1 is VTNTFY and CDR2 YDVSTARD (reference sequence). The CDR3 has 11 amino acids. CDR3 bases: TGTGCCACCTGGGACCGGCGCCGATGGCTCTTT. As protein: CATWDRRRWLF.

A few counts support this clone. The chain uses TRGV3 and TRGJ1 or TRGJ2. Assignment of the J gene here rests on matching the DNA to germline, because TCRdb gives none. Germline-derived CDR1 and CDR2 are VTNTFY and YDVSTARD (reference sequence). Germline trimming cut 0 bases from V and 4 bases from J; bases unmatched to any gene: 0. This CDR3 contains 12 residues. The CDR3 here is CATWDRYYKKLF. CDR3 DNA: TGTGCCACCTGGGACAGGTATTATAAGAAACTCTTT.

In regard to this clone: Since a much larger clone is just one base distant, this may be a read error. In the same sample, other DNA sequences code for this CDR3. The V gene call reads TRGV2; no J gene was called. There are 10 residues in the CDR3. CDR1 and CDR2 from the germline V gene are EGSNGY and YDSYNSKV. CDR3 nucleotide sequence: TGTGCCACCTGGGACGGGCTTCGGCTATTT. As protein: CATWDGLRLF.

The J gene is TRGJ1 or TRGJ2, the V gene TRGV8. Assignment of the J gene here rests on matching the DNA to germline, because TCRdb gives none. The CDR3 is 18 residues long. CDR1 and CDR2 from the germline V gene are VENAVY and YDSYNSRV. Unmatched junction bases numbered 26, after V lost 0 bases and J lost 12 bases. DNA for the CDR3: TGTGCCACCTGGGATAGGCCCTGGGGCCCCCATTTACGACATTGGAAACTCTTT. This gives the protein CATWDRPWGPHLRHWKLF.

This clone qualifies as medium-sized. The chain uses TRGV8 and TRGJ1 or TRGJ2. TCRdb offers no J gene call, so here the DNA was matched to germline to obtain one. Germline V gives CDR1 VENAVY, CDR2 YDSYNSRV. There are 11 residues in the CDR3. V shed 3 bases, J shed 11 bases, and the junction held 7 bases outside the gene matches. The CDR3 region has the DNA TGTGCCACCTGGGATCAGTCCGAGAAACTCTTT. Translated: CATWDQSEKLF.

About this clone: The limits of the CDR3 on the DNA are not certain, so only TCRdb's listed CDR3 is given. The J segment was not called; the V segment is TRGV11. TRGV11 is classed as an ORF, of uncertain function. The CDR3 has 17 amino acids, counting both end residues. The CDR3 sequence: CTTVPAGLGKTGWFKIF.

By share of the sample, this clone is medium-sized. The chain combines TRGV10 with TRGJP1. Since TCRdb gives no J gene, matching the DNA to germline was used here to assign it. Being an ORF, TRGV10 has a function that is uncertain. The CDR3 extends over 14 amino acids. The J segment lost 4 bases and the V segment lost 8 bases, leaving 8 bases of the junction unmatched. The CDR3 sequence: CAAWDRGTGWFKIF. The DNA of the CDR3 is TGTGCTGCGTGGGATAGGGGCACTGGTTGGTTCAAGATATTT.